This TCR beta chain was documented in a study of cytomegalovirus exposure and HLA in healthy donors (dated by TCRdb to 2016 to 2017). Turning to the overall study: An earlier analysis of about 530 of the donors reported 276 Gb of sequence data and about 120 million unique TCR beta sequences obtained from around 180 million T cells. In addition to the first cohort of around 670 subjects, a separate validation cohort of some 120 different subjects was used. An early release that covered some 640 HLA-typed donors contained approximately 290 gigabases of sequencing data and tens of millions of unique TCR sequences. A later analysis re-examined previously published TCR beta repertoires from just over 650 donors and added high-resolution HLA genotyping to investigate patterns of TCR occurrence. The study combined high-throughput TCR immunosequencing, statistical association of individual TCRs with disease status, and machine learning to predict cytomegalovirus infection status. Rather than drawing on any new phenotypic data, the later analysis identified candidate immune exposures from TCR beta sequences and the way those sequences occurred across donors. Among about 400 genotyped donors of the cohort, an average of around 220,000 unique TCR beta nucleotide sequences was sequenced per donor, of which roughly 17% were non-productive. Four to six DR-DQ haplotypes were handled as single units for association and clustering because linkage in the cohort was strong. HLA typing included class I and class II loci at four-digit resolution. Among the roughly 370 genotyped donors, approximately 81% belonged to the genetic ancestry cluster associated with self-reported Caucasian donors. Typing coverage varied by locus: about 629-640 donors for A, B, C, DRB1 and DQB1; 522 for DQA1; more than 600 for DPA1; around 490 for DPB1. The study used immunosequencing to profile the T cell repertoires of some 600 subjects and linked those repertoires to cytomegalovirus serostatus. All discovery cohort repertoires had been generated using a single sequencing platform. The study was designed to test whether signatures of past pathogen exposure could be identified by cataloging public T cell receptors. An earlier analysis of about 600 of the donors used high-throughput TCR beta sequencing to judge whether each TCR beta V gene segment behaved as functional or pseudogenic. A later genetic analysis took genome-wide SNP genotypes for 398 of the 666 donors and used that subset as a discovery cohort. Donor age, sex, ethnicity and CMV serostatus were collected together with the repertoire data.

Receptor amplification or capture employed the immunoSEQ multiplex PCR assay. For the multiplex PCR, a mixture combining 60 forward primers for TCR Vbeta segments and 13 reverse primers for TCR Jbeta segments was used. The CDR3 region of rearranged TCR beta genes was amplified from genomic DNA by a multiplex PCR assay. The amplified TCR beta libraries were sequenced on the Illumina HiSeq System as 87-base-pair reads. The paper's processing steps were these. Across the 500 to 750 repertoires, a later analysis counted tens of millions of unique TCR beta chains, 8.5 million to 12 million of which were shared by at least two donors. A nearest-neighbor algorithm error-corrected the raw reads and collapsed the reads into unique sequences, merging closely related sequences to remove PCR and sequencing errors. Alignment of CDR3 sequences to IMGT reference sequences was used to assign V, D and J gene segments. For a sequence to be retained, a match of at least six nucleotides to both a V gene segment and a J gene segment was required. A rearrangement was called productive if the CDR3 had no stop codons and remained in frame with V and J, and every other rearrangement was called non-productive. CDR3 was defined by IMGT convention, running from the second conserved V-encoded cysteine to the conserved J-encoded phenylalanine. The earlier analysis of about 560 of the donors excluded any sequence lacking an unambiguous match to a single V gene segment. An earlier analysis of some 500 of the donors classified V segments as functional when productive rearrangements were above 56.7% and as segregating when the standard deviation between donors was above 5%. A statistical classification framework was built for diagnosing cytomegalovirus status from the catalog of TCR beta chain sequences. In a later analysis, TCR nucleotide sequences were compared against IMGT/GENE-DB human TR gene sequences so that V and J genes could be assigned. Using the TCRdist pipeline, a later analysis assigned CDR3 sequences along with most-parsimonious VDJ recombination scenarios. In a later analysis, each TCR beta chain was defined by its CDR3 amino acid sequence together with its V-gene family, and reads lacking a unique V-gene family were excluded. A later analysis removed 500 to 600 highly shared, low-generation-probability nucleotide sequences to deal with suspected cross-contamination and a sequencing artifact. In a later analysis, a clonal expansion index for each public chain was calculated from normalized within-repertoire ranks of inferred template counts. Generation probabilities in a later analysis came from a VDJ recombination model fitted to out-of-frame rearrangements, and those results were checked against IGoR. A later analysis scored TCR-TCR, TCR-HLA and TCR-CMV co-occurrence with hypergeometric tests, applying a repertoire-size bias correction to TCR pairs. In a later analysis, false discovery rates were estimated by permuting HLA or CMV assignments 20 times. In a later analysis, co-occurring TCRs were grouped using DBSCAN, and TCRdist sequence similarity was added for clustering within HLA-allele-positive subsets. Co-occurrence clustering excluded repertoires with fewer than 30,000 or more than 120,000 public chains, plus five with anomalous nucleotide sharing. TCRdb's version of the immuneACCESS table is confined to in-frame rearrangements and falls short of the full clone set. An unresolved V gene accounts for under half of the shortfall where checked; the remainder is of unknown origin. V and J calls and clone size come straight from that table; D and trimming were deduced from the DNA. The sample table holds roughly 180,000 clones, of which approximately 81% were seen once. The leading ten clones occupy just over 2% of the sample.

The germline V gene (reference sequence) sets CDR1 to MNHNY and CDR2 to SVGAGI. Clipping removes 10 bases from V and 3 bases from J, with 0 as the unmatched junction base count. Counted from cysteine to phenylalanine, this CDR3 has 13 amino acids. The CDR3 DNA has 39 bases and is translated from base 1. Paper-wide results and their limitations: It was suggested by the authors that the approach could potentially be generalized to other disease states and immunological phenotypes. In both the original and validation cohorts, the classifier was reported to diagnose cytomegalovirus status with high specificity and sensitivity. While some public TCRs were present in many individuals, most TCR sequences turned up only very rarely across donors. In vitro tests confirmed that a few of the cytomegalovirus-associated TCR beta chains recognize cytomegalovirus antigens. The cohort was sequenced for TCR beta chains only, and without alpha or paired-chain data the features that could be detected were limited. In a later analysis, most CMV-associated TCR beta chains were found to appear HLA-restricted, with HLA associations seemingly driven largely by CMV exposure. An earlier analysis of around 540 of the donors showed that most TCR beta V segments appeared in productive rearrangements either about 87% or about 30% of the time, which broadly matched IMGT annotations. Roughly uniform sequencing depth across donors was assumed in presence/absence analyses, although this assumption may not hold. Because counts were too low, under 20 rarely observed V segments, including chromosome 9 orphons, were left out of the earlier analysis of roughly 600 of the donors. In a later genetic analysis, fewer N-insertions in productive TCRs were reported among donors in an Asian-associated ancestry cluster than the approximately 710-donor mean. Assigning TCR associations to individual alleles was difficult when HLA alleles, especially DR and DQ, strongly co-occurred. The study listed 164 TCR beta chains as associated with cytomegalovirus. Several of the top co-occurrence clusters appeared to be linked to parvovirus B19, influenza, CMV and Epstein-Barr virus, according to a later analysis. The only immune exposure information available for the cohort was CMV serostatus. A later analysis found that TCR association rates varied across HLA loci, with DRB1 alleles showing the most associated TCRs and HLA-C alleles the fewest. A later analysis found that HLA-associated TCR beta chains were more clonally expanded and had lower generation probabilities than equally common non-associated chains. HLA typing was unavailable for some donors at each locus, so association tests used only the typed subset. The 87-base-pair reads could not distinguish some IMGT-functional V segments, including TRBV6-2 and TRBV6-3, so those segments were excluded. A cluster of highly shared sequence variants was judged likely to represent a technical artifact of the sequencing pipeline. V-gene and J-gene trimming of TCR beta chains was associated with a missense DCLRE1C variant in a later genetic analysis, and the association was replicated in an independent cohort. Correlated functional status among segregating V segments might reflect linkage disequilibrium, but an unknown experimental factor could not be ruled out. A further reported finding was that TCR beta sequences accurately predicted the HLA-A and HLA-B alleles for most subjects in the first cohort. Specific HLA alleles were associated with 15,000 to 20,000 TCR beta sequences at a false discovery rate of 0.05 in a later analysis.

The cohort comprised 666 healthy bone marrow donors. All cohort members were sampled while nominally healthy, although unrecorded immune exposures were likely present. The donor was CMV seropositive and belonged to the group of a few hundred seropositive cohort members. A peripheral blood sample was collected from each donor, and TCR beta sequencing was performed on peripheral blood mononuclear cells. Genomic DNA extraction from the blood cell samples was performed with the Qiagen DNeasy Blood Extraction Kit. As concerns this clone: The clone's antigen remains unknown. Base quality data are lacking; no much larger clone is found one base away.

Input material: PBMCs. This clonotype originated in a woman under 30 in good health and CMV-seropositive. The chain is assembled from TRBV6-6 and TRBJ2-2; 12 central bases correspond to TRBD2. Here the CDR3 is given as CATSGGDTGELFF. The sequenced DNA is TGTGCCACTAGCGGGGGGGACACCGGGGAGCTGTTTTTT.